These T cell receptor beta chains were read from a single sample in a study of immune evolution from preneoplasia to lung adenocarcinoma. Assay: immunoSEQ multiplex PCR; the TCRdb copy retains only in-frame clones and omits some. This table has 3,000 to 4,500 clones, roughly 87% appearing once. The sample comprised FFPE invasive lung adenocarcinoma tissue. These TCRs come from a person aged 65-85 years with invasive lung adenocarcinoma. Both conserved end residues are part of each CDR3. The order of the fields is D gene, J gene, V gene, clone size, CDR3 DNA, CDR3 protein. The D gene is left open where the match is weak. Expanded clones are given a class, and other clones once, few, many or no size at all.

>TRBD1|TRBJ1-2|TRBV7-9|NA
TGTGCCAGCAGCCGGGGACAGGATAACGATGGCTACACCTTC
CASSRGQDNDGYTF
>TRBD1|TRBJ2-7|TRBV7-8|NA
TGTGCCAGCAGCTTTGGGACAGGGCCCTCCTACGAGCAGTACTTC
CASSFGTGPSYEQYF
>TRBD2|TRBJ2-3|TRBV7-2|NA
TGTGCCAGCAGCTTTCCGGGACTAGCATCGGATACGCAGTATTTT
CASSFPGLASDTQYF
>NA|TRBJ1-1|TRBV30|NA
TGTGCCTGGACCACGCTGGACAGAGAAGCTTTCTTT
CAWTTLDREAFF
>TRBD1|TRBJ2-5|TRBV11-3|NA
TGTGCCAGCAGCTTGGGGACAGGGTCCAGGGAGACCCAGTACTTC
CASSLGTGSRETQYF
>NA|TRBJ1-1|TRBV29-1|NA
TGCAGCGTTGAGATATGGCAGGGCCCGGCCCGCCAGGCTTTCTTT
CSVEIWQGPARQAFF
>TRBD1|TRBJ2-7|TRBV19|NA
TGTGCCAGTAGTTGGGGGACAGGGGCCTACGAGCAGTACTTC
CASSWGTGAYEQYF
>NA|TRBJ2-5|TRBV11-3|once
TGTGCCAGCACCCCTGGCGACCGTGAAGCGGGGACCCAGTACTTC
CASTPGDREAGTQYF
>NA|TRBJ2-2|TRBV9|NA
TGTGCCAGCAGCACCCACGACGGCGCGAACACCGGGGAGCTGTTTTTT
CASSTHDGANTGELFF
>TRBD2|TRBJ2-3|TRBV7-9|NA
TGTGCCAGCAGCCCTAGCGGGGTAGAAACAGATACGCAGTATTTT
CASSPSGVETDTQYF
>NA|TRBJ1-1|TRBV19|NA
TGTGCCAGTAGTATAAGCCCTGGGAGGACTGAAGCTTTCTTT
CASSISPGRTEAFF
>TRBD1|TRBJ2-2|TRBV5-1|NA
TGCGCCAGCAGCTTGCAGACAGGGGGAGGGACCGGGGAGCTGTTTTTT
CASSLQTGGGTGELFF
>TRBD1|TRBJ1-5|TRBV4-1|once
TGCGCCAGCAGGGACAGGGTTGGGAATCAGCCCCAGCATTTT
CASRDRVGNQPQHF
>NA|TRBJ1-2|TRBV7-9|NA
TGTGCCAGCAGCTTAGTCCCCCAGGGCCAATACTATGGCTACACCTTC
CASSLVPQGQYYGYTF
>NA|TRBJ2-5|TRBV11-3|few
TGTGCCAGCAGCTTAGACCAAGAGACCCAGTACTTC
CASSLDQETQYF
>TRBD2|TRBJ2-3|TRBV7-3|NA
TGTGCCAGCAGCTTACTGGCTAGCGGGAGTCGTAATGACGCGGCAGATACGCAGTATTTT
CASSLLASGSRNDAADTQYF
>TRBD2|TRBJ2-1|TRBV13|once
TGTGCCAGCAGCCCAGAGCGGGAGGGGTACAATGAGCAGTTCTTC
CASSPEREGYNEQFF
>TRBD1|TRBJ2-7|TRBV6-5|once
TGTGCCAGCAGCCGGGACAGGGGATTCGAGCAGTACTTC
CASSRDRGFEQYF
>TRBD2|TRBJ2-3|TRBV7-2|NA
TGTGCCAGCAGCATGCGGGAGTCGCGCACAGATACGCAGTATTTT
CASSMRESRTDTQYF
>TRBD2|TRBJ2-5|TRBV7-2|once
TGTGCCAGCAGCTTAATTGCGGGAGGCTTCCAAGAGACCCAGTACTTC
CASSLIAGGFQETQYF
>NA|TRBJ1-4|TRBV5-1|NA
TGCGCCAGCAGCAAAGAACACGGACGGATTAATGAAAAACTGTTTTTT
CASSKEHGRINEKLFF
>TRBD1|TRBJ2-2|TRBV14|NA
TGTGCCAGCAGCCCCGGACAGGGTTTTCCCGGGGAGCTGTTTTTT
CASSPGQGFPGELFF
>NA|TRBJ2-1|TRBV6-4|NA
TGTGCCAGTGGGAGGTCTAGCGATTACAATGAGCAGTTCTTC
CASGRSSDYNEQFF